These 11 T cell receptor beta chains originate from one sample sequenced in a study of beta chain features in type 1 diabetes. Expressed TCRB transcripts were sequenced, since all the RNA that had been isolated was reverse transcribed. Some clones are missing from TCRdb's copy, which holds only in-frame ones; the method was immunoSEQ multiplex PCR. There are under 950,000 clones in the sample; roughly a sixth occur only once, and about 0.025% lies in the top ten. Sequencing was done on a sample of naive CD4+ T cells from blood. These receptors were obtained from a woman between 18 and 29 years old in good health.

The sample holds a few counts of this clone. The rearrangement joins TRBV2 to TRBJ1-5; D remains unclear. The germline V gene has CDR1 SNHLY and CDR2 FYNNEI. Trimming took off 3 bases at V and 6 bases at J, with 12 bases between the two ends. This CDR3 has 14 residues. In DNA form, the CDR3 reads TGTGCCAGCAGTGACGGGCTAGCGTCTCAGCCCCAGCATTTT. Amino acids: CASSDGLASQPQHF.

The sample holds a few counts of this clone. The chain recombines TRBV5-6 with TRBJ2-5, with D possibly called TRBD1 or TRBD2 (7 bases each). Germline loops: CDR1 SGHDT, CDR2 YYEEEE. CDR3 size: 17 residues. Trimming removed 0 bases from V and 4 bases from J, with 19 bases in between. CDR3 DNA sequence: TGTGCCAGCAGCTTGGAAGGCGTCAGGGGGGGCGGAGAGACCCAGTACTTC. Amino acids: CASSLEGVRGGGETQYF.

The gene calls are TRBV15 and TRBJ2-5, with D unclear. Germline V gene data show CDR1 as LNHNV and CDR2 as YYDKDF (reference sequence). V was cut by 5 bases and J by 5 bases, with 12 bases left in between. The CDR3 runs to 13 residues. DNA for the CDR3: TGTGCCACCAGCCTCTGGATTGCGGAGACCCAGTACTTC. This gives the protein CATSLWIAETQYF.

The V gene is TRBV29-1, the J gene TRBJ2-1, with D maybe TRBD1 (6 bases). Per germline, CDR1 SQVTM and CDR2 ANQGSEA. This CDR3 has 12 amino acids. V lost 7 bases and J lost 2, with 9 bases in between. CDR3 nucleotides: TGCAGCGCCCAGGGGCCCTACAATGAGCAGTTCTTC. It yields the protein CSAQGPYNEQFF.

This clone was observed a handful of times. The CDR3 reads CATSRDQANINQPQHF. The CDR3 region has the DNA TGTGCCACCAGCAGAGACCAGGCGAACATCAATCAGCCCCAGCATTTT. The chain carries TRBV15 and TRBJ1-5; no reliable D call. The CDR3 runs to 16 residues. V was shortened by 0 bases and J by 3 bases, with 12 bases between the two germline ends. The V gene's germline CDR1 is LNHNV and CDR2 YYDKDF (reference sequence).

The rearrangement uses TRBV5-4 and TRBJ1-1; a possible D gene is TRBD1 (6 bases). Germline V CDR1 and CDR2: SGHNT, YYREEE (reference sequence). V was trimmed by 4 bases and J by 0 bases, leaving 16 bases between them. This CDR3 is 16 amino acids long. CDR3 loop: CASSPDGQRMNTEAFF. As DNA, the CDR3 is TGTGCCAGCAGCCCGGACGGACAGAGAATGAACACTGAAGCTTTCTTT. The entire variable domain, with the rest obtained from reference TRBV5-4 and TRBJ1-1, is as follows: ETGVTQSPTHLIKTRGQQVTLRCSSQSGHNTVSWYQQALGQGPQFIFQYYREEENGRGNFPPRFSGLQFPNYSSELNVNALELDDSALYLCASSPDGQRMNTEAFFGQGTRLTVV.

V usage is TRBV28 and J usage is TRBJ2-5, with D possibly TRBD2 on 5 matching bases. This CDR3 is built from 12 residues. V was shortened by 6 bases and J by 5 bases, with 10 bases between the two germline ends. Germline V gene lookup returns CDR1 MDHEN and CDR2 SYDVKM. The CDR3 spells CASRPPGETQYF. Written as DNA, the CDR3 is TGTGCCAGCAGGCCCCCGGGGGAGACCCAGTACTTC.

This clone has only a few counts. This specimen includes other DNA sequences encoding the same CDR3. This sequence joins TRBV5-1 and TRBJ2-1; 7 bases are a match to TRBD1. V lost 0 bases to trimming and J lost 6 bases; unmatched junction nucleotides: 3. Germline V lookup: CDR1 SGHRS, CDR2 YFSETQ. The CDR3 spans 14 residues. CDR3 amino acids: CASSLGQGVNEQFF. In DNA form, the CDR3 reads TGCGCCAGCAGCTTGGGCCAGGGGGTCAATGAGCAGTTCTTC. Combining the CDR3 with reference TRBV5-1 and TRBJ2-1 gives the whole variable domain KAGVTQTPRYLIKTRGQQVTLSCSPISGHRSVSWYQQTPGQGLQFLFEYFSETQRNKGNFPGRFSGRQFSNSRSEMNVSTLELGDSALYLCASSLGQGVNEQFFGPGTRLTVL.

In this sample, this clone turned up a few times. The CDR3 bases are TGTGCCAGCAGCTCCGACAGATTGACCGGGGAGCTGTTTTTT. The encoded protein is CASSSDRLTGELFF. This chain uses TRBV11-2 with TRBJ2-2, with D possibly being TRBD1 (5 bases). With 4 bases removed from V and 5 bases from J, the gap between germline ends came to 11 bases. Germline assignment: CDR1 SGHAT and CDR2 FQNNGV. The CDR3 totals 14 residues.

The rearrangement links TRBV2 to TRBJ2-7, with 12 bases that match TRBD2. Looked up from germline, CDR1 is SNHLY and CDR2 is FYNNEI. The CDR3 contains 14 residues. The V and J ends lost 7 bases and 4 bases, in that order; junction bases with no gene match: 5. For the CDR3, the DNA is TGTGCCAGCAATCCGACTAGCGGGAGTTACGAGCAGTACTTC. Protein: CASNPTSGSYEQYF.

This chain uses TRBV27 with TRBJ2-7; 10 nucleotides align to TRBD2. Germline V gene data show CDR1 as MNHEY and CDR2 as SMNVEV (reference sequence). The CDR3 is 15 residues long. V was pared by 4 bases and J by 1 base, with 4 bases of the junction left unmatched. The CDR3 protein is CASSYLAGESYEQYF. The CDR3 DNA is TGTGCCAGCAGTTATCTAGCGGGAGAGTCCTACGAGCAGTACTTC.